This T cell receptor beta chain stems from a study of Tregs in tolerant kidney transplant recipients. Measured with immunoSEQ multiplex PCR; TCRdb has only the in-frame clones, and not every one. This table has approximately 260,000 clones, roughly 80% appearing once. Germline CDR1 SNHLY, CDR2 FYNNEI. Trimming cost V 8 bases and J 4 bases; bases outside gene matches: 5. The CDR3 has 13 amino acids. Unstimulated regulatory T cells (CD4+CD25+CD127-), CD4+CD25- non-regulatory cells, CD4 and CD8 cells were FACS-sorted from thawed PBMCs. As concerns this clone: Antigen: not known. Other nucleotide sequences in the sample specify the same CDR3.

Study outcomes and limitations: The most relevant donor-specific Treg TCRbeta repertoire apparently came from expansion with activated donor B cells. Biological reproducibility was not directly addressed in this study.

Sequencing input: CD4+ T cells from blood. This TCR came from a human donor in good health. V gene TRBV2 combines with J gene TRBJ1-3, with TRBD1 identical over 7 bases. The CDR3: CASLRDSGNTIYF. The DNA of the CDR3 is TGTGCCAGCCTCCGGGACAGCGGAAACACCATATATTTT.